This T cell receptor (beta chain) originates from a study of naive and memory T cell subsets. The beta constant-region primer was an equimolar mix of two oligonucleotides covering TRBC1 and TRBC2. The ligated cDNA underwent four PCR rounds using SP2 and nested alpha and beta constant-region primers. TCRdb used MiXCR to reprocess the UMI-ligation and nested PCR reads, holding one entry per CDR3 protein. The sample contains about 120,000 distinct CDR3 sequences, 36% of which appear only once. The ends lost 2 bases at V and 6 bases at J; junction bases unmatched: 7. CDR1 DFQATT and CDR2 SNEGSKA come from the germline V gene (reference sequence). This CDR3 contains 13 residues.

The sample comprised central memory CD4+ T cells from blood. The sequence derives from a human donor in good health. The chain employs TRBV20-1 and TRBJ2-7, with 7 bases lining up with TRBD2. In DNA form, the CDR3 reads TGCAGTGCTAGACCAGCGGGATATTCCGAGCAGTACTTC. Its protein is CSARPAGYSEQYF.